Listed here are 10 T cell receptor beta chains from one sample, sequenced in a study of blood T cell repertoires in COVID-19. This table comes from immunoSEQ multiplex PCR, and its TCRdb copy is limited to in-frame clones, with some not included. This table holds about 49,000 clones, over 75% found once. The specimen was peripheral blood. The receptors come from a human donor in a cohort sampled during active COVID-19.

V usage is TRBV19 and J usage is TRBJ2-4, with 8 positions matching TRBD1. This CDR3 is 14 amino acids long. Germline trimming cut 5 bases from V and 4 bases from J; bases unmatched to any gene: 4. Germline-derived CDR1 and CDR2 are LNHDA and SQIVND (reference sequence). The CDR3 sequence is CASSLDRGKNIQYF. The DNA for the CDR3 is TGTGCCAGTAGTCTCGACAGGGGTAAAAACATTCAGTACTTC.

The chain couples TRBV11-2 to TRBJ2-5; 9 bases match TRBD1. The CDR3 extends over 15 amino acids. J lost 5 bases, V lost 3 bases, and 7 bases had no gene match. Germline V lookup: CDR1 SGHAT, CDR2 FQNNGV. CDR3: CASSFTQGARETQYF. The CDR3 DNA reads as TGTGCCAGCAGCTTTACACAGGGGGCCAGGGAGACCCAGTACTTC.

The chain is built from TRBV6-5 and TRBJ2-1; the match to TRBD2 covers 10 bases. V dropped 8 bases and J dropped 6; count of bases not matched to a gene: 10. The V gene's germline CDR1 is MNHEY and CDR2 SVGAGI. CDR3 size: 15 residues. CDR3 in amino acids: CASGHLAGDSNEQFF. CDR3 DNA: TGTGCCAGCGGGCACCTAGCGGGGGACTCCAATGAGCAGTTCTTC.

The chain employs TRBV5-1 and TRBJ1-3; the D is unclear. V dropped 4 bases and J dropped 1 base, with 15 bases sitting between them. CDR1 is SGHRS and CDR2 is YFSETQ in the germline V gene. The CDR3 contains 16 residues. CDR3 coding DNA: TGCGCCAGCAGCCTCGATCTGGGCGGGTCTGGAAACACCATATATTTT. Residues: CASSLDLGGSGNTIYF. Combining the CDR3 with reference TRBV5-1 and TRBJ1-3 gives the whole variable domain KAGVTQTPRYLIKTRGQQVTLSCSPISGHRSVSWYQQTPGQGLQFLFEYFSETQRNKGNFPGRFSGRQFSNSRSEMNVSTLELGDSALYLCASSLDLGGSGNTIYFGEGSWLTVV.

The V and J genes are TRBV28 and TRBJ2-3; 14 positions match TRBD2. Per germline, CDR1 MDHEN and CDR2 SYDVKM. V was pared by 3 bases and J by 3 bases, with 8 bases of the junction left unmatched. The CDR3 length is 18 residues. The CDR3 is CASSLTWTSGRHTDTQYF. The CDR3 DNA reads TGTGCCAGCAGTTTGACGTGGACTAGCGGGAGGCATACAGATACGCAGTATTTT. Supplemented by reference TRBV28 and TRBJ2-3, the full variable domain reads DVKVTQSSRYLVKRTGEKVFLECVQDMDHENMFWYRQDPGLGLRLIYFSYDVKMKEKGDIPEGYSVSREKKERFSLILESASTNQTSMYLCASSLTWTSGRHTDTQYFGPGTRLTVL.

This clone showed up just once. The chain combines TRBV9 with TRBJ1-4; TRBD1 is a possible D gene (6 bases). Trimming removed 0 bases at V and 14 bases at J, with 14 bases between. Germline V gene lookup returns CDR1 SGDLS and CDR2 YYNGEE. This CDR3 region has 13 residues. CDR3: CASSVADRGYLFF. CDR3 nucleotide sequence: TGTGCCAGCAGCGTAGCGGACAGAGGATACCTGTTTTTT.

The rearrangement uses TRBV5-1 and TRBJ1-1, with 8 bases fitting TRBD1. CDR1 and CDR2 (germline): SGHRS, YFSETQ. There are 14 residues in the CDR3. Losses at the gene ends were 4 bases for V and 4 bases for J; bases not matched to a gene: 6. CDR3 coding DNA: TGCGCCAGCAGCCACCCAGGGGGCGTCACTGAAGCTTTCTTT. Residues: CASSHPGGVTEAFF.

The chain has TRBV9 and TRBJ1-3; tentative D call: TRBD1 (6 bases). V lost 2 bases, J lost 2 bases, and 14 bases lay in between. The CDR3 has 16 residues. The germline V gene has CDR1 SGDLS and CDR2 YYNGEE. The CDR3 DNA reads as TGTGCCAGCAGCGTGAGCGCAGGGGCCGCTGGAAACACCATATATTTT. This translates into CASSVSAGAAGNTIYF.

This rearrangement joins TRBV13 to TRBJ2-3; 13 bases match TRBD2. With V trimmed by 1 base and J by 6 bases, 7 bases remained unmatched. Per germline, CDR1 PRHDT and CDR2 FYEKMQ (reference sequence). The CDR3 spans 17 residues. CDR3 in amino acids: CASSLVTSGRAGDTQYF. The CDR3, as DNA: TGTGCCAGCAGCTTAGTAACTAGCGGGAGGGCGGGGGATACGCAGTATTTT.

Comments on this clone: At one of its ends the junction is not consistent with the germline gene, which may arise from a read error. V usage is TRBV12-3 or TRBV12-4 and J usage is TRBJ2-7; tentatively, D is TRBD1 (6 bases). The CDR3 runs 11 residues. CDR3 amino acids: CASSLSGQKSF. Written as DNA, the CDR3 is TGTGCCAGCTCCTTATCGGGACAAAAGTCATTC.